Each of the 2 T cell receptor beta chains below was sequenced from the same sample in a study of spatial heterogeneity in lung cancer. Antigen specificity for these receptors is unknown. Using its own MiXCR run on the 5' RACE reads, TCRdb lists one record per CDR3 protein. The data hold 23,000 or so distinct CDR3 sequences, with under 7.5% observed a single time. This sample's time point: sample taken at primary tumor resection. General study results and limits: Expanded alpha and beta TCR counts within tumors tracked tumor mutation counts.

Sequencing used lung tumor tissue, obtained at surgery. These receptors were taken from a male donor with early-stage non-small cell lung cancer.

This clonotype was observed many times. The chain recombines TRBV28 with TRBJ1-6; D not resolved. The CDR3 is 16 residues long. V was cut by 6 bases and J by 0 bases, with 12 bases left in between. Germline V gene data show CDR1 as MDHEN and CDR2 as SYDVKM. The CDR3: CASRPTRSSYNSPLHF. The CDR3 DNA follows: TGTGCCAGCAGGCCGACGAGGAGCTCCTATAATTCACCCCTCCACTTT.

This clonotype was counted many times. V gene TRBV6-5 combines with J gene TRBJ2-1; 11 nucleotides agree with TRBD2. The germline V gene has CDR1 MNHEY and CDR2 SVGAGI. The J segment lost 6 bases and the V segment lost 4 bases, leaving 8 bases of the junction unmatched. The CDR3 spans 16 residues. The CDR3 nucleotides are TGTGCCAGCAGTTCGTTTCTAGCGGGAGGTTTCAATGAGCAGTTCTTC. This gives the protein CASSSFLAGGFNEQFF.